This T cell receptor beta chain stems from a study of blood T cell repertoires in COVID-19 (dated by TCRdb to about 2020). About the full investigation: Samples covering the acute and convalescent phases of COVID-19 were provided by collaborators in the United States, Italy and Spain. The material from the prospective study consisted of cDNA or gDNA derived from T cells, B-cell-depleted T cells, or PBMCs. The dataset comprised deeply sampled blood TCRbeta repertoires from subjects exposed to, actively infected with, or recovered from COVID-19. The repertoires were released in a freely available public database meant as a resource for research on the immune response to SARS-CoV-2. The samples were drawn from two sources: the first 160 participants of the ongoing ImmuneRACE study, and over 1,000 subjects contributed by 6 global collaborators. Nearly every sample came with metadata listing a de-identified subject ID, COVID-19 status, age in years and sex. Where available, HLA class I and class II types were obtained from metadata supplied by the sample provider rather than from assay-based typing. General findings and caveats noted by the study authors: Clinical and demographic metadata were provided uncurated, with the amount varying by source and participant.

Participants in the prospective study were aged about 18 to 100 years, lived in some 24 United States geographic areas, and enrolled through a virtual design. In the prospective study, cohorts were assigned on the basis of participant-reported clinical history obtained from a screening survey and a study questionnaire. Recovered participants in ImmuneRACE Cohort 3 were defined as having two consecutive negative NP/OP PCR tests, clearance from a healthcare professional, or resolution of symptoms. In the prospective study, whole blood, serum and a nasopharyngeal or oropharyngeal swab were collected from each participant by mobile phlebotomists. Participants in the prospective study had the option to provide additional blood draws and questionnaires over an approximately two-month period. Before DNA extraction, prospective study blood samples were shipped either frozen or at room temperature. TCRbeta CDR3 regions were amplified from genomic DNA using the immunoSEQ Assay, a bias-controlled multiplex PCR. In the original analysis: The number of nucleated cells in each sample was estimated by amplification of reference gene primers within the assay. To quantify the absolute abundance of each unique TCRbeta CDR3 rearrangement, sequence reads were collapsed and filtered. For each sample, productive Simpson clonality was calculated by taking the square root of Simpson's diversity index across productive rearrangements. TCRdb's version of the immuneACCESS table is confined to in-frame rearrangements and falls short of the full clone set. An unresolved V gene accounts for under half of the shortfall where checked; the remainder is of unknown origin. V, J and clone size reflect that table, while D and trimming were determined from the DNA. Present in this sample are about 400,000 clones, approximately 89% of which were seen just once. The ten largest make up 1.7% of the sample.

The CDR3 covers 14 residues, taking in both the cysteine and the phenylalanine. Only the CDR3 portion is preserved as DNA: 42 bases, with reading frame beginning at the first base. Reading the germline V gene gives CDR1 MRHNA and CDR2 SNTAGT. V trim: 6 bases; J trim: 2 bases; unmatched bases: 4. Remarks on this clone: The antigen it binds to is not known. Per-base qualities were not stored, and no clone one base away is much larger.

The TCR sequence derives from a woman aged 25 to 39 who had recovered from COVID-19. Sequenced: PBMCs or T cells enriched from blood (not recorded which). The V gene is TRBV6-4 and the J gene is TRBJ1-1; TRBD1 agrees with 9 junctional bases. The DNA is TGTGCCAGCAGCCGGGACAGGGATAACACTGAAGCTTTCTTT. The encoded protein is CASSRDRDNTEAFF.